This TCR beta chain was sequenced for a study of identical twins. One entry per CDR3 protein, called by TCRdb with MiXCR from the 5' RACE reads. The sample lists 450,000 or so distinct CDR3 sequences, around 15% occurring once. This clonotype was observed a few times. Its cognate antigen is unknown. There were only healthy Caucasians among the donors. Study-level points and caveats: The same donors were not followed; conclusions instead depended on cross-sectional statistical analysis. Zero-insertion results could be subject to partial confounding by invariant MAIT and iNKT cells. For out-of-frame alpha sequences shared by twins, low generation probability was in excess.

This sample was shared with a second study, whose subject was yellow fever vaccine responses in identical twins.

This TCR came from a woman between 18 and 29 years old in good health. The specimen was CD4+ T cells sorted from blood.

This chain's CDR3 is CASSLTGFSHYEQYF. Written as DNA, the CDR3 is TGTGCCAGCAGCTTAACCGGGTTTTCGCACTACGAGCAGTACTTC. V gene TRBV7-2 combines with J gene TRBJ2-7, with D uncertain. The CDR3 spans 15 residues. Trimming removed 2 bases from V and 3 bases from J, with 14 bases in between. Per the germline V gene, CDR1 is SGHTA and CDR2 is FQGNSA.